This T cell receptor beta chain appears in the sequencing data of a study of blood T cell repertoires in COVID-19. The repertoire was sequenced with immunoSEQ multiplex PCR; TCRdb's copy has only in-frame clones and lacks some. The profile shows about 400,000 clones, over 85% of them singletons. This clone occurred a few times. Across fewer than 25 US areas, participants ranged in age from 18 to 89 years. Donors of Cohort 3 who recovered were those that had two negative PCRs, clearance, or symptom resolution. The CDR3 is 14 amino acids. The germline V gene encodes CDR1 MNHEY and CDR2 SVGAGI. V gave up 0 bases and J gave up 5 bases, with 10 bases separating them.

The clonotype comes from a woman under 40 who had recovered from COVID-19. The material sequenced was PBMCs or T cells enriched from blood (not recorded which). This rearrangement joins TRBV6-5 to TRBJ1-2; D unresolved. The CDR3 sequence: CASSYSSQSYGYTF. Written as DNA, the CDR3 is TGTGCCAGCAGTTACTCGTCGCAGTCGTATGGCTACACCTTC.